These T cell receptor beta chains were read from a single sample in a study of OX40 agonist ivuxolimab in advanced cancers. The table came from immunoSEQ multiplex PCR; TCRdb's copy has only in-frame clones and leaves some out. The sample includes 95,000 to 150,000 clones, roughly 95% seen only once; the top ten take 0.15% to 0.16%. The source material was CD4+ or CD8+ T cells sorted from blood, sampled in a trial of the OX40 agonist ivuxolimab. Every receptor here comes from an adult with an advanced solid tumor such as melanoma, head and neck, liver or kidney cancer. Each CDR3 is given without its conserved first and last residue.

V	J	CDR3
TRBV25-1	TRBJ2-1	ASSGLAGLYNEQF
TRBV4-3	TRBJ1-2	ASSHGQGPTNYGYT
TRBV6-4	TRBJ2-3	ASSAWWGLADSSTDTQY
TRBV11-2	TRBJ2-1	ASYSLRAGEPDEQF
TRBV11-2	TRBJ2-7	ASSNTGGVYSYEQY
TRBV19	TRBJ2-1	ASSTGPEDPQF
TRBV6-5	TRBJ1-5	ASSFDTLNQPQH
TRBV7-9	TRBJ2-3	ASSSPTSGRPDTQY
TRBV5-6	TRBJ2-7	ASSGTVQGALLTYEQY
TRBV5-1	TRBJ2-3	ASSATSGGRNTQY
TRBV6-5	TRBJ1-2	ATEGGNYGYT
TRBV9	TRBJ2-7	ASSVGRSVNYEQY
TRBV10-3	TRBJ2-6	AISESNRAGANVLT
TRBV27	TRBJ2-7	ASSATGRGSYEQY
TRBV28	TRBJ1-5	ASSFGGGVNQPQH
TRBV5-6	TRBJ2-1	ASSLVTSGSYNEQF
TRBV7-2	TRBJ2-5	ASSLEGTHLETQY
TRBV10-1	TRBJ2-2	ASRTGTSGRVSGELF
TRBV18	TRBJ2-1	ASSVLRGNEQF
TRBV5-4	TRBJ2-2	ASSTESGSHGELF
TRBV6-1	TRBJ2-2	ASMGDRGSGELF
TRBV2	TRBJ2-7	ASSLERYEQY
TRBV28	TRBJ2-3	ASNERGGPDTQY
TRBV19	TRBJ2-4	ASSGTGWAKNIQY
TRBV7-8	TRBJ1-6	ASSKRDSNSPLH
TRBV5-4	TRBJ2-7	ASSQGTGDPTYEQY
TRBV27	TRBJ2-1	ASSLSGNNEQF
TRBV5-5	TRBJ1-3	ASSLEPTSGNTIY
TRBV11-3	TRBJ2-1	ASSSRAGGGYNEQF
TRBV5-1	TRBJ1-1	ASSLRVRDTEAF
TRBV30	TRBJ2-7	AWTFPRDGSYEQY
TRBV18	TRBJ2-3	ASSPRASGHTDTQY
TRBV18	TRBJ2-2	ASSPVGLGELF
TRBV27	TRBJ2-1	ASSGLAGGPYNEQF
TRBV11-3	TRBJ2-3	ASSRTSGGASTDTQY
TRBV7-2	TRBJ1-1	ASSFRLLVGEAF
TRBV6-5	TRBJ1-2	ASATGGGGYT
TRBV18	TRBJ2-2	ASSQASGELF
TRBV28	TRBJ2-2	ASSLIGGRGTGELF
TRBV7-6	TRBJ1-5	ASSLGYSNQPQH
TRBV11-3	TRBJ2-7	ASSLRTGAREQY
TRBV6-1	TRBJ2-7	ASIPGGMSYEQY
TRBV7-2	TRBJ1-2	ASSPLGNYGYT
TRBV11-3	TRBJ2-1	ASSWDRGRGEQF
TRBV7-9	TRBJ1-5	ASSLEGGGNQPQH
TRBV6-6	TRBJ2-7	ASFQGGSYEQY
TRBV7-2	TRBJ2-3	ATAGGRTDTQY
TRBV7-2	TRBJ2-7	ASSNGRGYYEQY
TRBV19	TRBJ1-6	ASSPGITGIFFSPLH
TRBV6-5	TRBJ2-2	ASRLAGPGELF
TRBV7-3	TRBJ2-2	ASSFSGTGELF
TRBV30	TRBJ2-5	AWSWGETQY
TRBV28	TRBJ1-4	ASSNPRTGTTNEKLF
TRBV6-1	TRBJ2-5	ASSGETRVQETQY
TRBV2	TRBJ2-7	ASRPGTPGGSYEQY
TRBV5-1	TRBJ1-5	ASSLVGGGQPQH
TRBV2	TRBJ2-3	ASKGTSASTDTQY
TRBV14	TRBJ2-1	ASSQAVYNEQF
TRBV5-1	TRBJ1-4	ASSFLGREEKLF
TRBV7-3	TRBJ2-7	ASTKGGSYEQY